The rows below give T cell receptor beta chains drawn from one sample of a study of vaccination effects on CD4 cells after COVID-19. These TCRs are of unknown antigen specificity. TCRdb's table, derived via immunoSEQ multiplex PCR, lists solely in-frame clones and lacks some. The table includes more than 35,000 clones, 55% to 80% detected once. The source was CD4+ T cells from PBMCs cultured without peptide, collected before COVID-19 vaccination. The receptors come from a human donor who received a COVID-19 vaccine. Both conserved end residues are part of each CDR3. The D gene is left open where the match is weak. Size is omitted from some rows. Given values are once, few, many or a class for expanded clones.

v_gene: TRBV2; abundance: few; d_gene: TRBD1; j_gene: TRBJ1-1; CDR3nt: TGTGCCAGCAGTGAATCGGGAGGACAGGGCTGGAACACTGAAGCTTTCTTT; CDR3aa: CASSESGGQGWNTEAFF
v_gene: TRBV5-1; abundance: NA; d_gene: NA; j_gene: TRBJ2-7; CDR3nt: TGCGCCAGCAGACAAGACAACTACGAGCAGTACTTC; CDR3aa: CASRQDNYEQYF
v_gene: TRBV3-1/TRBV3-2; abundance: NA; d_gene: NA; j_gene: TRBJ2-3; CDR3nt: TGTGCCAGCAGCCAAGTAGGGGGAAGCACAGATACGCAGTATTTT; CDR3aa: CASSQVGGSTDTQYF
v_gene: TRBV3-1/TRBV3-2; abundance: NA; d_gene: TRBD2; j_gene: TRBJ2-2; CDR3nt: TGTGCCAGCAGCCAAGATAGCGGGGGCACCGGGGAGCTGTTTTTT; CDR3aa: CASSQDSGGTGELFF
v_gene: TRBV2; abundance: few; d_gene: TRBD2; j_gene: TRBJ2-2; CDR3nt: TGTGCCAGCGAACCGCGGGGGGCCGGGGAGCTGTTTTTT; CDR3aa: CASEPRGAGELFF
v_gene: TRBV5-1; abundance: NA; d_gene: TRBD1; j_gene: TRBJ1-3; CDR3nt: TGCGCCAGCAGCGGGCGGACAGGGTCTGGAAACACCATATATTTT; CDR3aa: CASSGRTGSGNTIYF
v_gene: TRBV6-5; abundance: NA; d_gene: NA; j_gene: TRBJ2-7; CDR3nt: TGTGCCAGCAGCCCAGACTTTTCCTACGAGCAGTACTTC; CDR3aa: CASSPDFSYEQYF
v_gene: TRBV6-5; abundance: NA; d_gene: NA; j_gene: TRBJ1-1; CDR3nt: TGTGCCAGCAGTTACTCACCCGTAAACACTGAAGCTTTCTTT; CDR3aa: CASSYSPVNTEAFF
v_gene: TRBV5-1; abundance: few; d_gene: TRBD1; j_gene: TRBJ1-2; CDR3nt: TGCGCCAGCAGAGGAGCCCGGGACAGGGTGACTCGGTACACCTTC; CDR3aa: CASRGARDRVTRYTF
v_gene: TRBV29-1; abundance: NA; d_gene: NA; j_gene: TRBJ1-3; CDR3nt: TGCAGCGTTGCCCCTCAAGGGAGAGGAAACACCATATATTTT; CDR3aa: CSVAPQGRGNTIYF